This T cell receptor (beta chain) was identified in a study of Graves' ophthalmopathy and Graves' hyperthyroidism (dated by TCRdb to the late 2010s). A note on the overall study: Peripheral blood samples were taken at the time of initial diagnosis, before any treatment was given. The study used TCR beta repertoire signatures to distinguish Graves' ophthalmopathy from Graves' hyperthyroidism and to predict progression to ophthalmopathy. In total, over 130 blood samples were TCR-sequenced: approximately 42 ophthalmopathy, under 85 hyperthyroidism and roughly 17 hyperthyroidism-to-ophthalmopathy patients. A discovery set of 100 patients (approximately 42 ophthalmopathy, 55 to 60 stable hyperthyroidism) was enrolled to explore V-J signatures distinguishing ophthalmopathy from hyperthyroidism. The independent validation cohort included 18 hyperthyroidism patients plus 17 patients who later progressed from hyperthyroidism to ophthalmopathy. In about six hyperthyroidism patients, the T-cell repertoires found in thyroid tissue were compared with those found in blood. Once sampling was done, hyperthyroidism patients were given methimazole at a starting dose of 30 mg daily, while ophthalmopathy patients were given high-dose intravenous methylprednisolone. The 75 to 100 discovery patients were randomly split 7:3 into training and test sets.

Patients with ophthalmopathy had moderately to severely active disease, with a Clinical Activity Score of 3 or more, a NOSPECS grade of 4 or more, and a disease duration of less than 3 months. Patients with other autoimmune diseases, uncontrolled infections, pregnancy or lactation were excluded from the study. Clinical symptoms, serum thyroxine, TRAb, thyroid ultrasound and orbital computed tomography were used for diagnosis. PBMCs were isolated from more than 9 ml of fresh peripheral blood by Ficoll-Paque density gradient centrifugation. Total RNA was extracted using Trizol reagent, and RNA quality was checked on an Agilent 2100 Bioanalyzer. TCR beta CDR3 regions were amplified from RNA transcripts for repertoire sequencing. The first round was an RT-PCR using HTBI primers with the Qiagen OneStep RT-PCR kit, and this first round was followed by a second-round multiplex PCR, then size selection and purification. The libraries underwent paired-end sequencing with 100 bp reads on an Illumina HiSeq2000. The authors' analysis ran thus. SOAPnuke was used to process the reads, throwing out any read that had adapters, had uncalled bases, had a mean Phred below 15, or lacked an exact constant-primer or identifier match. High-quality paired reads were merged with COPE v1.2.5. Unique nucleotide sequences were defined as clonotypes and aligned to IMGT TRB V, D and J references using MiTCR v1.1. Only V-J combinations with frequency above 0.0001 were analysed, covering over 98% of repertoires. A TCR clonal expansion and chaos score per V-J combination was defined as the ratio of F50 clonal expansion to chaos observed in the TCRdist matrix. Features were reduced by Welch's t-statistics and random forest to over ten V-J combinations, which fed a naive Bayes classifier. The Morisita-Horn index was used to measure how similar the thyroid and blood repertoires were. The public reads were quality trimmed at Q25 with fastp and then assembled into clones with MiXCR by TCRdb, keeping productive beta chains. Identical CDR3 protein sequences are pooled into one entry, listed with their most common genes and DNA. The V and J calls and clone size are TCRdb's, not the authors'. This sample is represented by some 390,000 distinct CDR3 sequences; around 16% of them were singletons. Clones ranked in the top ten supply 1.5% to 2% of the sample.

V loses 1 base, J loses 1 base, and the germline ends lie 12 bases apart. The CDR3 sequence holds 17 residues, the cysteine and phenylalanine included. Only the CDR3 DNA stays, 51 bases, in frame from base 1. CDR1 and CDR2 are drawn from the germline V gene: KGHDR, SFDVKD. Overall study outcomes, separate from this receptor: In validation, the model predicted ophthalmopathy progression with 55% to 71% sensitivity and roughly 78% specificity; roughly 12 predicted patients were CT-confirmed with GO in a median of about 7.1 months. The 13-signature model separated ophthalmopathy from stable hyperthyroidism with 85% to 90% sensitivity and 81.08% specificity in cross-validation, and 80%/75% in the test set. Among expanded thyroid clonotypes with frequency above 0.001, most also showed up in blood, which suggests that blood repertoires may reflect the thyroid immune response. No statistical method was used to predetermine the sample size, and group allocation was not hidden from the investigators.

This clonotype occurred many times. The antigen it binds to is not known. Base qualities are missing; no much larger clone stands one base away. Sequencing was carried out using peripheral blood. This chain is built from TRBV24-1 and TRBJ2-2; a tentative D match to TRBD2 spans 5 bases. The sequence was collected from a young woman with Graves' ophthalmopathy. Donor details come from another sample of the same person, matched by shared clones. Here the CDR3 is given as CATSDFSRAGNTGELFF. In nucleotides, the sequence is TGTGCCACCAGTGATTTTTCGCGGGCAGGGAACACCGGGGAGCTGTTTTTT.